The next 4 T cell receptor beta chains were all read from a single sample in a study of shared clonotypes between healthy human individuals. Here immunoSEQ multiplex PCR was the method, and the copy in TCRdb shows in-frame clones only, minus some. The sample gives hundreds of thousands of clones, around four fifths of which show up once; around 2% is in the top ten. The specimen was memory CD4+ T cells sorted from blood. Described subset: CD45RA-negative fraction. The receptors were sampled from a woman in her twenties or thirties in good health.

The chain recombines TRBV21-1 with TRBJ2-1; the listed D gene, TRBD2, was not tested against the DNA. TRBV21-1 is recorded as a pseudogene. This CDR3 has 14 residues. For the CDR3, the DNA is TGTGCCAGCAGCAAAGCGGCTAGATCCAATGAGCAGTTCTTC. Protein: CASSKAARSNEQFF.

This sequence joins TRBV2 and TRBJ2-1; perhaps D is TRBD1 or TRBD2 (5 bases each). The CDR3 is made up of 17 amino acids. Trimming pared 7 bases from V and 4 bases from J, leaving 23 bases between. Per germline, CDR1 SNHLY and CDR2 FYNNEI. The CDR3 spells CASIPGARVWGYNEQFF. CDR3 nucleotides: TGTGCCAGCATTCCCGGGGCAAGAGTATGGGGTTACAATGAGCAGTTCTTC.

The chain has TRBV7-9 and TRBJ1-2, with D unclear. V was shortened by 6 bases and J by 1 base, with 12 bases between the two germline ends. CDR1 SEHNR and CDR2 FQNEAQ come from the germline V gene (reference sequence). The CDR3 is made up of 14 amino acids. The CDR3 sequence is CASRQSGDNYGYTF. Written as DNA, the CDR3 is TGTGCCAGCAGGCAGAGCGGGGATAACTATGGCTACACCTTC.

The V gene is TRBV13, the J gene TRBJ2-3; D is unresolved. Per the germline V gene, CDR1 is PRHDT and CDR2 is FYEKMQ (reference sequence). The CDR3 covers 16 residues. Trimming removed 3 bases from V and 2 bases from J, with 15 bases in between. Written as DNA, the CDR3 is TGTGCCAGCAGCTTCAAAGTGGAGACGAACACAGATACGCAGTATTTT. Amino acids: CASSFKVETNTDTQYF.